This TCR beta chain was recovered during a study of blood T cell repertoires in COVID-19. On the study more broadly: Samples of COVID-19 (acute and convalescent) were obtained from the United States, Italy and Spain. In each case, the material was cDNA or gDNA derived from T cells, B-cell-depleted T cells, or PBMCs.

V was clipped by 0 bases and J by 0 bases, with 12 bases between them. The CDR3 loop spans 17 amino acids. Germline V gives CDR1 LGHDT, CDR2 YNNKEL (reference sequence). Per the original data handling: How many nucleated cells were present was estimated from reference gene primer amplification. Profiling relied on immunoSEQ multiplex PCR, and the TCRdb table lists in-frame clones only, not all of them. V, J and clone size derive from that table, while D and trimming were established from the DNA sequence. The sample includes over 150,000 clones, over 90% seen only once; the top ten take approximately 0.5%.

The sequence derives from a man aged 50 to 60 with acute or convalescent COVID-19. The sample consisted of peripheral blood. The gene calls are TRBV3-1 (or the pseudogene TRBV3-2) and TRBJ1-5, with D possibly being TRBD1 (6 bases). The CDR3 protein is CASSQDGQPFSNQPQHF. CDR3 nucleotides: TGTGCCAGCAGCCAAGATGGACAGCCTTTTAGCAATCAGCCCCAGCATTTT.